This is a list of T cell receptor beta chains from one sample in a study of cytomegalovirus exposure and HLA in healthy donors. Data came from immunoSEQ multiplex PCR; TCRdb stores just in-frame clones and leaves some out. The sample holds fewer than 100,000 clones, about 80% seen once. The material sequenced was PBMCs. These receptors originate from a man between 40 and 49 years old in good health and CMV-seronegative. Both conserved end residues are part of each CDR3. A D gene is named only where the DNA matches it firmly. A row's size may be missing; if present it is once, few, many or a size class.

TRBV15	TRBD1	few	TRBJ2-6	CATNLDRDSRSGANVLTF	TGTGCCACCAACCTCGACCGGGACAGCCGCTCTGGGGCCAACGTCCTGACTTTC
TRBV7-6	TRBD2	once	TRBJ2-1	CASSPEGTRGGNEQFF	TGTGCCAGCAGCCCCGAGGGGACTAGAGGAGGCAATGAGCAGTTCTTC
TRBV18	NA	NA	TRBJ2-3	CASSPDTTDTQYF	TGTGCCAGCTCACCCGACACCACAGATACGCAGTATTTT
TRBV15	TRBD2	NA	TRBJ2-7	CATSSGLAAYEQYF	TGTGCCACCAGTTCGGGACTAGCGGCCTACGAGCAGTACTTC
TRBV7-9	NA	few	TRBJ1-1	CSSSLNRREAFF	TGTTCCAGCAGCTTAAACAGGAGAGAAGCTTTCTTT
TRBV2	TRBD1	NA	TRBJ2-7	CASSPKQGAYEQYF	TGTGCCAGCAGCCCCAAGCAGGGGGCCTACGAGCAGTACTTC
TRBV5-4	NA	NA	TRBJ1-1	CASSLAPGVNTEAFF	TGTGCCAGCAGCTTGGCCCCGGGGGTGAACACTGAAGCTTTCTTT
TRBV2	TRBD2	few	TRBJ2-1	CASRGTSGGAPYNEQFF	TGTGCCAGCAGGGGGACTAGCGGGGGGGCCCCCTACAATGAGCAGTTCTTC
TRBV2	TRBD1	few	TRBJ1-6	CASRNRGQGSNSPLHF	TGTGCCAGCAGGAACAGGGGCCAAGGTAGTAATTCACCCCTCCACTTT
TRBV7-9	NA	NA	TRBJ1-2	CASVVGGENYGYTF	TGTGCCAGCGTTGTAGGAGGGGAGAACTATGGCTACACCTTC
TRBV25-1	TRBD2	NA	TRBJ2-1	CASATTSGRGREQFF	TGTGCCAGCGCAACGACTAGCGGGAGGGGACGTGAGCAGTTCTTC
TRBV5-6	TRBD2	once	TRBJ2-2	CASSLAGVNTGELFF	TGTGCCAGCAGCTTAGCGGGAGTCAACACCGGGGAGCTGTTTTTT
TRBV5-4	TRBD2	NA	TRBJ2-2	CASSWGRSGRERTGELFF	TGTGCCAGCAGCTGGGGCAGGAGCGGGAGGGAGCGCACCGGGGAGCTGTTTTTT
TRBV28	TRBD1	NA	TRBJ1-2	CASRRGRGYTF	TGTGCCAGCAGGAGGGGGCGAGGCTACACCTTC
TRBV5-6	TRBD2	NA	TRBJ2-7	CASSLGGSGRTYEQYF	TGTGCCAGCAGCTTGGGTGGTAGCGGGAGGACATACGAGCAGTACTTC
TRBV2	TRBD1	few	TRBJ1-4	CASSGRTGSNEKLFF	TGTGCCAGCAGTGGCAGGACAGGTTCTAATGAAAAACTGTTTTTT
TRBV19	NA	NA	TRBJ1-3	CASRGSYSGNTIYF	TGTGCCAGTCGTGGCAGTTACTCTGGAAACACCATATATTTT
TRBV2	TRBD1	NA	TRBJ1-1	CASRVWAGGNTEAFF	TGTGCCAGCAGGGTCTGGGCAGGGGGCAACACTGAAGCTTTCTTT
TRBV19	TRBD2	once	TRBJ2-5	CASSEGTSGLAETQYF	TGTGCCAGTAGTGAGGGGACTAGCGGTTTGGCGGAGACCCAGTACTTC
TRBV2	TRBD1	NA	TRBJ2-1	CASTPGQGLDEQFF	TGTGCCAGCACCCCGGGACAGGGTCTTGATGAGCAGTTCTTC
TRBV4-1	TRBD1	few	TRBJ1-5	CASSQGPTGGNQPQHF	TGCGCCAGCAGCCAAGGACCGACAGGGGGAAATCAGCCCCAGCATTTT
TRBV6-1	NA	few	TRBJ1-5	CASRRPGQPNQPQHF	TGTGCCAGCAGGCGTCCGGGACAACCAAATCAGCCCCAGCATTTT
TRBV27	TRBD1	NA	TRBJ1-1	CASSTRTGMRTEAFF	TGTGCCAGCAGTACACGGACAGGGATGAGGACTGAAGCTTTCTTT
TRBV5-1	TRBD2	NA	TRBJ2-3	CASSLVGTSLETDTQYF	TGCGCCAGCAGCTTGGTTGGGACTAGCCTAGAAACAGATACGCAGTATTTT
TRBV10-2	NA	NA	TRBJ1-2	CASTSGGEDYGYTF	TGCGCCAGCACCTCGGGGGGGGAGGACTATGGCTACACCTTC
TRBV2	TRBD1	few	TRBJ2-5	CATATGGTQETQYF	TGTGCCACCGCAACAGGGGGAACCCAAGAGACCCAGTACTTC
TRBV2	TRBD1	NA	TRBJ1-2	CASSETGGFGYTF	TGTGCCAGCAGTGAGACAGGGGGCTTTGGCTACACCTTC
TRBV7-3	NA	NA	TRBJ1-6	CARRYRALPSPDNSPLHF	TGTGCCAGGAGATACCGGGCCCTACCTAGCCCCGATAATTCACCCCTCCACTTT
TRBV7-9	TRBD1	NA	TRBJ2-5	CASSPGQGGRETQYF	TGTGCCAGCAGCCCAGGACAGGGAGGCCGGGAGACCCAGTACTTC
TRBV5-1	NA	NA	TRBJ1-3	CASSLAGTGNTIYF	TGCGCCAGCAGCTTGGCCGGGACAGGAAACACCATATATTTT
TRBV28	TRBD1	once	TRBJ1-5	CASSPPGQGSFSNQPQHF	TGTGCCAGCAGCCCTCCGGGACAGGGGAGTTTTAGCAATCAGCCCCAGCATTTT
TRBV27	NA	NA	TRBJ1-4	CASQLWGGEKLFF	TGTGCCAGCCAACTTTGGGGAGGGGAAAAACTGTTTTTT
TRBV7-9	NA	NA	TRBJ1-1	CASGSSGTEAFF	TGTGCCTCCGGGAGTAGTGGGACTGAAGCTTTCTTT
TRBV11-2	TRBD1	NA	TRBJ2-7	CASSPRGPRTYEQYF	TGTGCCAGCAGCCCCAGGGGGCCTAGAACTTACGAGCAGTACTTC
TRBV5-6	NA	NA	TRBJ2-2	CASSSTEFTGELFF	TGTGCCAGCAGCTCGACAGAATTCACCGGGGAGCTGTTTTTT
TRBV6-1	TRBD1	once	TRBJ2-7	CASSEAEDRANEQYF	TGTGCCAGCAGTGAAGCTGAGGACAGGGCCAACGAGCAGTACTTC
TRBV10-3	NA	NA	TRBJ1-6	CATSGDPYNSPLHF	TGTGCCACCTCAGGGGACCCATATAATTCACCCCTCCACTTT
TRBV5-8	NA	NA	TRBJ2-2	CASNRERTGELFF	TGTGCCAGCAACAGGGAGAGGACCGGGGAGCTGTTTTTT
TRBV11-2	NA	NA	TRBJ1-6	CASSQHGASSPLHF	TGTGCCAGCAGCCAACATGGTGCCTCGTCACCCCTCCACTTT
TRBV6-5	NA	NA	TRBJ1-4	CASSYQGLEEKLFF	TGTGCCAGCAGTTATCAGGGCCTGGAGGAAAAACTGTTTTTT
TRBV28	TRBD1	NA	TRBJ2-7	CASSKGTGSVYAYEQYF	TGTGCCAGCAGTAAAGGGACAGGGAGCGTCTATGCCTACGAGCAGTACTTC
TRBV6-5	NA	NA	TRBJ1-1	CASIHPGGATEAFF	TGTGCCAGCATCCACCCTGGTGGGGCAACTGAAGCTTTCTTT
TRBV30	TRBD1	NA	TRBJ2-7	CAWSAGTGDYEQYF	TGTGCCTGGAGTGCAGGGACAGGGGACTACGAGCAGTACTTC
TRBV30	NA	once	TRBJ1-1	CAWRRGSTEAFF	TGTGCCTGGAGACGGGGGTCCACTGAAGCTTTCTTT
TRBV19	TRBD2	NA	TRBJ2-5	CASSTSAPSGGETQYF	TGTGCCAGTAGTACTTCCGCCCCCAGCGGGGGGGAGACCCAGTACTTC
TRBV5-1	NA	NA	TRBJ2-1	CASSLGASNEQFF	TGCGCCAGCAGCTTGGGGGCGTCTAATGAGCAGTTCTTC
TRBV6-1	TRBD1	NA	TRBJ1-2	CASSEGDRGYSYGYTF	TGTGCCAGCAGTGAAGGGGACAGGGGGTATTCCTATGGCTACACCTTC
TRBV14	TRBD2	NA	TRBJ2-1	CASSRGISGRARDNEQFF	TGTGCCAGCAGCCGGGGAATTAGCGGGAGGGCCCGGGACAATGAGCAGTTCTTC